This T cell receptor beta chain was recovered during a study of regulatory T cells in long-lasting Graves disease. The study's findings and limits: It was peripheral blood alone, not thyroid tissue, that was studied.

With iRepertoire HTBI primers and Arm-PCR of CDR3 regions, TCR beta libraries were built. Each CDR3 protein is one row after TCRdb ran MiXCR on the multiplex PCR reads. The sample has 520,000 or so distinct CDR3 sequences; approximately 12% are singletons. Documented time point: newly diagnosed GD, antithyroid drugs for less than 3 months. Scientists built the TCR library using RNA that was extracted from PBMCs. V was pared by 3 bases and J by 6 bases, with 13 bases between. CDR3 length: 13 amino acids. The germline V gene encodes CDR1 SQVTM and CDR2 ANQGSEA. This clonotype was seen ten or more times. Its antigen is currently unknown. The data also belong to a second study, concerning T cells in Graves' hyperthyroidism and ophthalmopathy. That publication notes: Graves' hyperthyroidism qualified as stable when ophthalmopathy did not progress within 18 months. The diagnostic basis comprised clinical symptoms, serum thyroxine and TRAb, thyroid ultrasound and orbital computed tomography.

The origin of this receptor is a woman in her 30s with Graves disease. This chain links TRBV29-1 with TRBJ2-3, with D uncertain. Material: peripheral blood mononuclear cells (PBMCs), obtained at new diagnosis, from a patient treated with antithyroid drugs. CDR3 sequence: CSVERVTRDTQYF. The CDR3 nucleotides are TGCAGCGTTGAGCGCGTGACGCGGGATACGCAGTATTTT.